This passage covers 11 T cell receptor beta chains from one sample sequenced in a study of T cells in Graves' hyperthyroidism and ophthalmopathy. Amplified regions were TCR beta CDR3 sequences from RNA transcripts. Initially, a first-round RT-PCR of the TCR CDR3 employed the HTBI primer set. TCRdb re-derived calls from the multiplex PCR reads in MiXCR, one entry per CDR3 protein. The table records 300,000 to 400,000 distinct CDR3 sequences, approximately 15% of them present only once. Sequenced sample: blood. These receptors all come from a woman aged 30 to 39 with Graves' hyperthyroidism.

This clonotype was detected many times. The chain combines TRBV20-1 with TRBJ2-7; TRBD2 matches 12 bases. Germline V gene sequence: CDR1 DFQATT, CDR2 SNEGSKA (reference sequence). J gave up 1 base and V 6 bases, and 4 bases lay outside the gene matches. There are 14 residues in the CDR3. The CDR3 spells CSAQTSGGSYEQYF. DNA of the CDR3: TGCAGTGCCCAGACTAGCGGGGGATCCTACGAGCAGTACTTC.

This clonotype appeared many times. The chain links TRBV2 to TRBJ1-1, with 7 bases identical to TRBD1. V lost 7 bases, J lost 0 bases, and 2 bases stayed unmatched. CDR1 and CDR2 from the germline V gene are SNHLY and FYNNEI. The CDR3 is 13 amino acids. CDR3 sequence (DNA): TGTGCCAGCAAGGGGGCAGTGAACACTGAAGCTTTCTTT. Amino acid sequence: CASKGAVNTEAFF.

The CDR3 sequence is CASSIQVHEQFF. In nucleotides, the CDR3 is TGTGCCAGTAGTATACAAGTCCATGAGCAGTTCTTC. V usage is TRBV19 and J usage is TRBJ2-1; unclear D gene. Trimming took off 2 bases at V and 8 bases at J, with 7 bases between the two ends. The CDR3 extends over 12 amino acids. Germline CDR1 is LNHDA and CDR2 is SQIVND (reference sequence).

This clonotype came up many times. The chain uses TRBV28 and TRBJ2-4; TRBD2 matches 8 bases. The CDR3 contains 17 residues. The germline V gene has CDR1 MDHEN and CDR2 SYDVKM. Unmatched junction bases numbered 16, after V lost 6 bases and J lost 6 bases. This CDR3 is CASSHKISGNPGNIQYF. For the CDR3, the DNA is TGTGCCAGCAGCCATAAGATTAGCGGGAATCCCGGAAACATTCAGTACTTC.

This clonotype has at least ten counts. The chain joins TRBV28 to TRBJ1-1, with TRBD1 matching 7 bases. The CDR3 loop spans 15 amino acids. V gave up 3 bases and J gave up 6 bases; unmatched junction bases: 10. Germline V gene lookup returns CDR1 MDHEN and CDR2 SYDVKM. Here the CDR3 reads CASSFSDRTGAEAFF. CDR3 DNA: TGTGCCAGCAGTTTTTCGGACAGGACGGGAGCTGAAGCTTTCTTT.

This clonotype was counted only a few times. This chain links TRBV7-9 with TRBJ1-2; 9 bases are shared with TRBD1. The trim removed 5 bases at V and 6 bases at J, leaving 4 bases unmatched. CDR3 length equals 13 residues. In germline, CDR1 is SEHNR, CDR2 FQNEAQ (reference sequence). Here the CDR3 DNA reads TGTGCCAGCAGCGTAGGGACAGGGCATGGCTACACCTTC. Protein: CASSVGTGHGYTF.

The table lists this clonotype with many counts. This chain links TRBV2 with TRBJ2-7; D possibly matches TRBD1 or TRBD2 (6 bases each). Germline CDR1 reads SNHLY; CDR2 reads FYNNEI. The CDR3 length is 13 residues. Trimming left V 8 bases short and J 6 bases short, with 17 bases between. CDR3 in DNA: TGTGCCAGCTCTTTTCGTCGGGGGCCCGAGCAGTACTTC. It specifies CASSFRRGPEQYF.

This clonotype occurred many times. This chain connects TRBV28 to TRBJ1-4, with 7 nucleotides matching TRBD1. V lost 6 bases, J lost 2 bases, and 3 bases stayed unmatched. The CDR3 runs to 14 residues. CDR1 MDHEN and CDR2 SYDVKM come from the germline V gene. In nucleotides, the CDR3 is TGTGCCAGCAGCCTGACAGGGACTAATGAAAAACTGTTTTTT. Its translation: CASSLTGTNEKLFF.

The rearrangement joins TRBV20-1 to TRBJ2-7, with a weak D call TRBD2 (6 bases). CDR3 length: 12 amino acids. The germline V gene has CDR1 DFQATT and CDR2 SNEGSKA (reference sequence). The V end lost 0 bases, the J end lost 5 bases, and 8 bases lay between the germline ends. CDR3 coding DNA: TGCAGTGCTAGAGAGGAGGGGCACGAGCAGTACTTC. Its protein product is CSAREEGHEQYF.

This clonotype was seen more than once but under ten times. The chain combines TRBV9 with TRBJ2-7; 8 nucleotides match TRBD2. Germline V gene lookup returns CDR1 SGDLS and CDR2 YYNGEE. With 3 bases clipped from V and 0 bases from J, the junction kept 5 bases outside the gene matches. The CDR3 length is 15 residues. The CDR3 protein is CASSDQREFSYEQYF. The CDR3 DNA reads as TGTGCCAGCAGCGACCAGCGGGAGTTCTCCTACGAGCAGTACTTC. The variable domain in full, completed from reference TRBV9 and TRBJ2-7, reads DSGVTQTPKHLITATGQRVTLRCSPRSGDLSVYWYQQSLDQGLQFLIQYYNGEERAKGNILERFSAQQFPDLHSELNLSSLELGDSALYFCASSDQREFSYEQYFGPGTRLTVT.

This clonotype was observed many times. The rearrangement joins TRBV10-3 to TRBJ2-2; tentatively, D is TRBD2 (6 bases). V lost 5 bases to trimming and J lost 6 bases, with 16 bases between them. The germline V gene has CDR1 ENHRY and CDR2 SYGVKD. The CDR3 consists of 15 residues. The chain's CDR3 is CAISWTPWGAGELFF. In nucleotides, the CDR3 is TGTGCCATCAGTTGGACCCCTTGGGGGGCCGGGGAGCTGTTTTTT.